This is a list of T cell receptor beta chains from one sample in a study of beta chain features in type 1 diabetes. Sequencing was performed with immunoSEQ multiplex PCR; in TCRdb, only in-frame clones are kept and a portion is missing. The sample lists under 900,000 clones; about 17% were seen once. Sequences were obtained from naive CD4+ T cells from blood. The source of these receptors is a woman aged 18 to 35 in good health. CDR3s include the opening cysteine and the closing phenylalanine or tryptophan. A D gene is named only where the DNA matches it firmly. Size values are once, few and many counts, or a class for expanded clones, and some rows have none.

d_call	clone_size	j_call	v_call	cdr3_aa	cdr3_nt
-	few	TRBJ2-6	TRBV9	CASSVPSLVLTF	TGTGCCAGCAGCGTACCTTCCTTGGTCCTGACTTTC
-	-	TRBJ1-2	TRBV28	CASSSEPSPYGYTF	TGTGCCAGCAGTTCAGAACCTAGCCCCTATGGCTACACCTTC
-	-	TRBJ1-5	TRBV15	CATSRDLKPNQPQHF	TGTGCCACCAGCAGAGACCTTAAACCAAATCAGCCCCAGCATTTT
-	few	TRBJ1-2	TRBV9	CASSVVGGYGYTF	TGTGCCAGCAGCGTAGTCGGGGGCTATGGCTACACCTTC
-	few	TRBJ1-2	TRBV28	CASSPPGYTF	TGTGCCAGCTCCCCCCCAGGCTACACCTTC
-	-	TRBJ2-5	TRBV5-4	CASSSQQWGPGRETQYF	TGTGCCAGCAGCTCCCAACAATGGGGGCCCGGGAGGGAGACCCAGTACTTC
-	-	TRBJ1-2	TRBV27	CASSLQGINSYGYTF	TGTGCCAGCAGTTTGCAGGGAATTAATAGCTATGGCTACACCTTC
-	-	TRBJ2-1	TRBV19	CASSPLDHGSSSYNEQFF	TGTGCCAGTAGTCCATTAGACCACGGTTCTAGCTCCTACAATGAGCAGTTCTTC
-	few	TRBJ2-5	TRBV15	CATSSFQYAETQYF	TGTGCCACCAGCAGCTTTCAATATGCAGAGACCCAGTACTTC
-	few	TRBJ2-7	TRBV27	CASSPATSYEQYF	TGTGCCAGCAGCCCGGCGACTAGCTACGAGCAGTACTTC
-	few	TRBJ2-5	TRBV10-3	CAISESSYQETQYF	TGTGCCATCAGTGAGTCTTCCTACCAAGAGACCCAGTACTTC
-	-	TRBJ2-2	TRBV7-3	CASSRDSLGELFF	TGTGCCAGCTCGCGGGATAGTCTCGGGGAGCTGTTTTTT
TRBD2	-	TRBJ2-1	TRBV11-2	CASSALAGVGNEQFF	TGTGCCAGCAGCGCACTAGCGGGAGTCGGCAATGAGCAGTTCTTC
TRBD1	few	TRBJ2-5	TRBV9	CASSVATGGEETQYF	TGTGCCAGCAGCGTGGCGACAGGGGGAGAGGAGACCCAGTACTTC
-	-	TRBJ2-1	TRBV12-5	CASGLGLNEQFF	TGTGCTAGTGGTTTAGGACTCAATGAGCAGTTCTTC
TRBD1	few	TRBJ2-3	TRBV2	CASSPGTGGMDTQYF	TGTGCCAGCAGTCCCGGGACAGGGGGCATGGATACGCAGTATTTT
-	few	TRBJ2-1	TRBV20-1	CSVPYNEQFF	TGCAGTGTCCCCTACAATGAGCAGTTCTTC
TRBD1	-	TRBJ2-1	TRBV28	CASSLWDRDNEQFF	TGTGCCAGCAGTTTATGGGACAGGGACAATGAGCAGTTCTTC
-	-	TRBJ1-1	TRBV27	CASSLGGQNTEAFF	TGTGCCAGCAGTTTGGGAGGACAGAACACTGAAGCTTTCTTT
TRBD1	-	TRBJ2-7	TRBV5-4	CASGLRGRYEQYF	TGTGCCAGCGGCCTGAGGGGGCGCTACGAGCAGTACTTC
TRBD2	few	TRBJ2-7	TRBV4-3	CASSQGLGTSSYEQYF	TGCGCCAGCAGCCAAGGCCTGGGGACTAGTTCCTACGAGCAGTACTTC
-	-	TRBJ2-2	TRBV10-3	CAIRPGRENTGELFF	TGTGCCATCAGACCGGGACGAGAGAACACCGGGGAGCTGTTTTTT
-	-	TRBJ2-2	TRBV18	CASSPRQNTGELFF	TGTGCCAGCTCACCCCGCCAGAACACCGGGGAGCTGTTTTTT